The 16 T cell receptor beta chains below were found in one sample sequenced in a study of shared clonotypes between healthy human individuals. TCRdb's table, derived via immunoSEQ multiplex PCR, lists solely in-frame clones and lacks some. The sample records about 1.5 million clones, 95% to 99% being singletons. Material for sequencing was naive CD4+ T cells sorted from blood. The subset was: CD45RA+ positively selected. The receptor set was obtained from a man aged 30-40 years in good health.

This clone was found once. V is TRBV7-2 and J is TRBJ2-5; 12 nucleotides agree with TRBD2. V trimming: 5 bases; J trimming: 0 bases; junction bases outside the gene matches: 7. Germline V lookup: CDR1 SGHTA, CDR2 FQGNSA. CDR3 size: 17 residues. CDR3 DNA: TGTGCCAGCAGCATACAGGGGACTAGCGGGTACCAAGAGACCCAGTACTTC. It encodes CASSIQGTSGYQETQYF.

The chain links TRBV5-1 to TRBJ2-3; perhaps TRBD2 as D (5 bases). V lost 2 bases and J 9 bases, leaving 16 bases between the germline ends. There are 14 residues in the CDR3. CDR1 SGHRS and CDR2 YFSETQ come from the germline V gene. The CDR3, as DNA: TGCGCCAGCAGCTTAGTACTAGTGGCGGAGACGCAGTATTTT. It encodes CASSLVLVAETQYF.

V usage is TRBV10-3 and J usage is TRBJ2-7; D gene uncertain. The CDR3 is 14 residues long. V was cut by 2 bases and J by 2 bases, with 10 bases left in between. Germline lookup yields CDR1 ENHRY and CDR2 SYGVKD. CDR3 amino acids: CAISESVFTYEQYF. The CDR3 coding sequence is TGTGCCATCAGTGAGAGTGTCTTCACCTACGAGCAGTACTTC.

The chain employs TRBV5-4 and TRBJ1-1; 8 nucleotides match TRBD1. Germline CDR1 and CDR2: SGHNT and YYREEE (reference sequence). Unmatched junction bases numbered 5, after V lost 4 bases and J lost 0 bases. The CDR3 runs to 15 residues. In DNA, the CDR3 is TGTGCCAGCAGCGGCGGGGACAGGATGAACACTGAAGCTTTCTTT. It codes for CASSGGDRMNTEAFF.

This rearrangement joins TRBV18 to TRBJ2-1; 12 bases are a match to TRBD2. Germline-derived CDR1 and CDR2 are KGHSH and LQKENI. CDR3 length: 17 residues. The V and J ends lost 3 bases and 1 base, in that order; junction bases with no gene match: 4. In nucleotides, the CDR3 is TGTGCCAGCTCACCTAGACTAGCGGGAGCATCCTACAATGAGCAGTTCTTC. Protein product: CASSPRLAGASYNEQFF.

This chain uses TRBV19 with TRBJ2-1; 8 nucleotides match TRBD1. Germline assignment: CDR1 LNHDA and CDR2 SQIVND (reference sequence). The CDR3 has 15 residues. V lost 6 bases and J lost 6; bases outside the gene matches: 10. The CDR3 bases are TGTGCCAGTAGCAAGACAGGGGCACATATCAATGAGCAGTTCTTC. This translates into CASSKTGAHINEQFF.

The rearrangement joins TRBV29-1 to TRBJ2-1; D is perhaps TRBD1 (6 bases). This CDR3 is built from 16 residues. The V gene lost 1 base and the J gene lost 7 bases, with 20 bases spanning the gap. Germline CDR1 SQVTM, CDR2 ANQGSEA. CDR3 sequence reads: CSVEATNAGTYNEQFF. CDR3 coding DNA: TGCAGCGTTGAAGCCACCAACGCCGGGACATATAATGAGCAGTTCTTC.

This chain connects TRBV2 to TRBJ2-6; TRBD1 matches at 8 bases. The CDR3 totals 16 residues. The germline CDR1 and CDR2 sequences are SNHLY and FYNNEI. J lost 2 bases, V lost 3 bases, and 3 bases had no gene match. The CDR3 coding sequence is TGTGCCAGCAGTGAGGGCAGGGGGCCTGGGGCCAACGTCCTGACTTTC. This encodes CASSEGRGPGANVLTF.

The chain carries TRBV27 and TRBJ1-5; TRBD1 might be the D (5 bases). From germline, CDR1 is MNHEY and CDR2 SMNVEV (reference sequence). The V end lost 5 bases, the J end lost 2 bases, and 10 bases lay between the germline ends. This CDR3 spans 14 amino acids. CDR3 protein: CASSPRVGNQPQHF. CDR3 nucleotide sequence: TGTGCCAGCAGTCCCAGGGTCGGCAATCAGCCCCAGCATTTT.

The rearrangement uses TRBV4-1 and TRBJ2-6; D not resolved. Germline-derived CDR1 and CDR2 are MGHRA and YSYEKL. Trimming left V 0 bases short and J 2 bases short, with 5 bases between. This CDR3 comprises 15 residues. This CDR3 is CASSQDLPGANVLTF. The CDR3 DNA follows: TGCGCCAGCAGCCAAGATCTACCTGGGGCCAACGTCCTGACTTTC.

The chain employs TRBV11-2 and TRBJ2-1; D may be TRBD2 (5 bases). The CDR3 covers 14 residues. CDR1 is SGHAT and CDR2 is FQNNGV in the germline V gene. Trimming left V 4 bases short and J 9 bases short, with 16 bases between. The CDR3 DNA is TGTGCCAGCAGCTACACGAACGGGGTAGCTGAGCAGTTCTTC. Translation: CASSYTNGVAEQFF.

V and J are TRBV2 and TRBJ2-3; D not certain. From germline, CDR1 is SNHLY and CDR2 FYNNEI. V lost 6 bases to trimming and J lost 2 bases, with 9 bases between them. The length of the CDR3 is 13 residues. The CDR3 protein is CASSKDVTDTQYF. The CDR3 DNA follows: TGTGCCAGCAGCAAAGATGTCACAGATACGCAGTATTTT.

This clone has a single count. The chain employs TRBV28 and TRBJ2-5; D not certain. The CDR3 totals 13 residues. CDR1 and CDR2 (germline): MDHEN, SYDVKM. Trimming left V 4 bases short and J 6 bases short, with 12 bases between. Here the CDR3 reads CASSYAILKTQYF. The CDR3, as DNA: TGTGCCAGCAGTTATGCCATCCTCAAGACCCAGTACTTC.

The rearrangement links TRBV27 to TRBJ2-7, with D possibly being TRBD2 (6 bases). The CDR3 loop spans 13 amino acids. The V and J ends lost 8 bases and 5 bases respectively, with 16 bases between them. Germline CDR1 MNHEY, CDR2 SMNVEV (reference sequence). The CDR3 nucleotides read TGTGCCAGCGGGAAGTGGGGGGACGACGAGCAGTACTTC. Translation: CASGKWGDDEQYF.

The chain is built from TRBV2 and TRBJ1-5; 9 bases map to TRBD1. Per the germline V gene, CDR1 is SNHLY and CDR2 is FYNNEI. V shed 6 bases, J shed 1 base, and the junction held 4 bases outside the gene matches. The CDR3 has 15 amino acids. DNA of the CDR3: TGTGCCAGCAGGGGGGGACAGGGAAGCAATCAGCCCCAGCATTTT. This codes for CASRGGQGSNQPQHF.

V is TRBV28 and J is TRBJ2-4, with TRBD1 matching 10 bases. The trim removed 4 bases at V and 7 bases at J, leaving 4 bases unmatched. Germline V gene data show CDR1 as MDHEN and CDR2 as SYDVKM. CDR3 length: 14 amino acids. CDR3 residues: CASSSGTGANIQYF. CDR3 DNA sequence: TGTGCCAGCAGTTCCGGGACAGGGGCGAACATTCAGTACTTC.